The rows below give T cell receptor beta chains drawn from one sample of a study of blood T cell repertoires in COVID-19. Sequenced by immunoSEQ multiplex PCR; TCRdb stores in-frame clones only, minus some. This sample has hundreds of thousands of clones, with roughly 86% found just once. Sequencing was done on a sample of peripheral blood. The receptors originated from a woman in her sixties or seventies with COVID-19, enrolled during active disease. CDR3s include the opening cysteine and the closing phenylalanine or tryptophan. Each record gives: V gene, J gene, D gene, CDR3 length, clone size, CDR3 DNA, CDR3 protein. A D gene is named only where the DNA matches it firmly. A clone size is listed for some rows: how often the clone was seen (once, few, many), or a class if it is expanded.

V: TRBV4-1; J: TRBJ2-3; D: -; length: 14; size: -; DNA: TGCGCCAGCAGCCAAGGAGGTCCCTGGGATACGCAGTATTTT; CDR3: CASSQGGPWDTQYF
V: TRBV10-3; J: TRBJ1-2; D: -; length: 11; size: -; DNA: TGTGCCATCAGTGAGAGCCGGGGCTACACCTTC; CDR3: CAISESRGYTF
V: TRBV24-1; J: TRBJ1-2; D: -; length: 14; size: -; DNA: TGTGCCACCAGTGATTCCTCCGAGCGCTATGGCTACACCTTC; CDR3: CATSDSSERYGYTF
V: TRBV28; J: TRBJ1-5; D: TRBD1; length: 15; size: -; DNA: TGTGCCAGCAGTCCCCAGGGGGAGCGCAATCAGCCCCAGCATTTT; CDR3: CASSPQGERNQPQHF
V: TRBV6-7; J: TRBJ1-1; D: -; length: 15; size: -; DNA: TGTGCCAGCAGTTACCTTATTCAGGGGCACACTGAAGCTTTCTTT; CDR3: CASSYLIQGHTEAFF
V: TRBV19; J: TRBJ1-1; D: TRBD1; length: 17; size: -; DNA: TGTGCCAGTAGTTTCAACCCCGGGACAGCTGAGAGCACTGAAGCTTTCTTT; CDR3: CASSFNPGTAESTEAFF
V: TRBV2; J: TRBJ1-6; D: -; length: 17; size: -; DNA: TGTGCCAGCAGTGAAGTATTGATGAGCTCCTATAATTCACCCCTCCACTTT; CDR3: CASSEVLMSSYNSPLHF
V: TRBV12-5; J: TRBJ1-6; D: TRBD1; length: 15; size: -; DNA: TGTGCTAGTGGTTCTGGGACAGGGGATAATTCACCCCTCCACTTT; CDR3: CASGSGTGDNSPLHF
V: TRBV27; J: TRBJ2-7; D: -; length: 14; size: once; DNA: TGTGCCAGCAGTTTAGCGGAGAGCTCCTACGAGCAGTACTTC; CDR3: CASSLAESSYEQYF
V: TRBV24-1; J: TRBJ1-2; D: -; length: 13; size: -; DNA: TGTGCCACCAGTGCGGGGTTTCGGTATGGCTACACCTTC; CDR3: CATSAGFRYGYTF
V: TRBV28; J: TRBJ2-1; D: -; length: 14; size: -; DNA: TGTGCCAGCAGTTTAGGCTTCTCGGGAAATGAGCAGTTCTTC; CDR3: CASSLGFSGNEQFF
V: TRBV7-8; J: TRBJ1-1; D: -; length: 16; size: -; DNA: TGTGCCAGCAGCTTGGACTCAGTACAGAGGAACACTGAAGCTTTCTTT; CDR3: CASSLDSVQRNTEAFF
V: TRBV24-1; J: TRBJ2-4; D: TRBD1; length: 15; size: -; DNA: TGTGCCACCAGTGACCCCGGGACAGGGAAAAACATTCAGTACTTC; CDR3: CATSDPGTGKNIQYF
V: TRBV12-5; J: TRBJ2-1; D: TRBD1; length: 15; size: -; DNA: TGTGCTAGTGGTTTGGTCAGGGGGCAGGAAGGTGAGCAGTTCTTC; CDR3: CASGLVRGQEGEQFF
V: TRBV19; J: TRBJ1-1; D: TRBD1; length: 15; size: -; DNA: TGTGCCAGTAGTATAGATGCGAGGGTCCCAGGGGGAGCTTTCTTT; CDR3: CASSIDARVPGGAFF
V: TRBV19; J: TRBJ1-3; D: TRBD1; length: 14; size: -; DNA: TGTGCCAGTAGCGCCGGGACAGACGTAAACACCATATATTTT; CDR3: CASSAGTDVNTIYF
V: TRBV24-1; J: TRBJ2-7; D: TRBD1; length: 15; size: -; DNA: TGTGCCACCAGTGACCCGTCCGGGACAGGCTCGCAGCAGTACTTC; CDR3: CATSDPSGTGSQQYF
V: TRBV5-1; J: TRBJ2-5; D: TRBD2; length: 15; size: -; DNA: TGCGCCAGCAGCGCACTAGCGGGGGGTTTGGAGACCCAGTACTTC; CDR3: CASSALAGGLETQYF
V: TRBV14; J: TRBJ2-3; D: TRBD2; length: 16; size: -; DNA: TGTGCCAGCAGCCAAGATAGACTAGCGGGGAGACATACGCAGTATTTT; CDR3: CASSQDRLAGRHTQYF
V: TRBV6-5; J: TRBJ2-7; D: -; length: 15; size: -; DNA: TGTGCCAGCAGCCTCGGGCAGGGGGGACTTTACGAGCAGTACTTC; CDR3: CASSLGQGGLYEQYF
V: TRBV28; J: TRBJ1-3; D: TRBD1; length: 15; size: few; DNA: TGTGCCAGCAGTTCCCGTACAGGGGGTGGAAACACCATATATTTT; CDR3: CASSSRTGGGNTIYF
V: TRBV10-3; J: TRBJ1-4; D: -; length: 13; size: -; DNA: TGTGCCACCAGACGACAGGAAAATGAAAAACTGTTTTTT; CDR3: CATRRQENEKLFF
V: TRBV23-1; J: TRBJ1-2; D: TRBD1; length: 13; size: -; DNA: TGCGCCAGCAGTCAATCCGGGGACAGAGTCCACACCTTC; CDR3: CASSQSGDRVHTF
V: TRBV9; J: TRBJ2-1; D: -; length: 18; size: -; DNA: TGTGCCAGCAGCGTACGACAGGTCCTGGGAAGCTCCTACAATGAGCAGTTCTTC; CDR3: CASSVRQVLGSSYNEQFF
V: TRBV24-1; J: TRBJ1-2; D: -; length: 17; size: -; DNA: TGTGCCACCAGCGACTACAGGGCCGGGTTAGCTAACTATGGCTACACCTTC; CDR3: CATSDYRAGLANYGYTF
V: TRBV6-6; J: TRBJ1-6; D: -; length: 15; size: -; DNA: TGTGCCAGCAGTTACTCGCCAGGAAAGGAATCACCCCTCCACTTT; CDR3: CASSYSPGKESPLHF
V: TRBV6-5; J: TRBJ1-3; D: -; length: 14; size: -; DNA: TGTGCCAGCAGTTACCAGGGTTCAGGAAACACCATATATTTT; CDR3: CASSYQGSGNTIYF
V: TRBV6-1; J: TRBJ1-5; D: TRBD1; length: 12; size: -; DNA: TGTGCCAGCAGTGAACCCCGGGACAGGGCCTATTTT; CDR3: CASSEPRDRAYF
V: TRBV7-8; J: TRBJ2-5; D: -; length: 15; size: -; DNA: TGTGCCAGCAGCTTAGGTGCGGGATTCCAAGAGACCCAGTACTTC; CDR3: CASSLGAGFQETQYF
V: TRBV19; J: TRBJ1-5; D: TRBD1; length: 15; size: -; DNA: TGTGCCAGTAGTCCCGGGACAGGGGGCGGTCAGCCCCAGCATTTT; CDR3: CASSPGTGGGQPQHF
V: TRBV5-1; J: TRBJ2-2; D: -; length: 16; size: -; DNA: TGCGCCAGCAGCCCAGGCCGGGGGAAGAACACCGGGGAGCTGTTTTTT; CDR3: CASSPGRGKNTGELFF
V: TRBV30; J: TRBJ1-2; D: TRBD1; length: 16; size: -; DNA: TGTGCCTGGAGTGCTGGTTGGACAGGGAAAGGCGATGGCTACACCTTC; CDR3: CAWSAGWTGKGDGYTF
V: TRBV12-5; J: TRBJ1-4; D: -; length: 15; size: -; DNA: TGTGCTAGTGGTTTAGGGGTCAGCACCAATGAAAAACTGTTTTTT; CDR3: CASGLGVSTNEKLFF
V: TRBV19; J: TRBJ2-7; D: -; length: 11; size: -; DNA: TGTGCCAGTAGTAGTAACTACGAGCAGTACTTC; CDR3: CASSSNYEQYF
V: TRBV5-4; J: TRBJ1-2; D: -; length: 16; size: -; DNA: TGTGCCAGCAGCTTGGTAGAGGTCAGGGGTGGCTATGGCTACACCTTC; CDR3: CASSLVEVRGGYGYTF
V: TRBV30; J: TRBJ1-6; D: -; length: 11; size: -; DNA: TGTGCCTGGAGTAACCAGGGCTACCTCCACTTT; CDR3: CAWSNQGYLHF
V: TRBV2; J: TRBJ2-1; D: TRBD1; length: 15; size: few; DNA: TGTGCCAGCAGTGTTAGGGGACAGGCGATAAATGAGCAGTTCTTC; CDR3: CASSVRGQAINEQFF
V: TRBV29-1; J: TRBJ1-2; D: TRBD1; length: 12; size: -; DNA: TGCAGCGTCCGACAGGGGGCGGGAGGCTACACCTTC; CDR3: CSVRQGAGGYTF
V: TRBV19; J: TRBJ1-5; D: TRBD1; length: 16; size: -; DNA: TGTGCCAGTAGTATCTCCAGGGGGTGGGTGAATCAGCCCCAGCATTTT; CDR3: CASSISRGWVNQPQHF
V: TRBV18; J: TRBJ2-5; D: TRBD1; length: 15; size: -; DNA: TGTGCCAGCTCACGAAATACAGGGGGAAGCGAGACCCAGTACTTC; CDR3: CASSRNTGGSETQYF
V: TRBV27; J: TRBJ2-7; D: TRBD2; length: 15; size: -; DNA: TGTGCCAGCAGTTTAGGCGGGGGGGCGTCCTACGAGCAGTACTTC; CDR3: CASSLGGGASYEQYF
V: TRBV4-2; J: TRBJ1-2; D: TRBD1; length: 16; size: -; DNA: TGTGCCAGCAGCCAACGAGACAGGGGAGATCGGGGCGGCTACACCTTC; CDR3: CASSQRDRGDRGGYTF
V: TRBV6-5; J: TRBJ1-2; D: TRBD1; length: 14; size: -; DNA: TGTGCCAGTCAGGACAGGGGGCTCAACTATGGCTACACCTTC; CDR3: CASQDRGLNYGYTF
V: TRBV3-1/TRBV3-2; J: TRBJ2-2; D: -; length: 15; size: -; DNA: TGTGCCAGCAGCCAAGACCCGTTTGACTCCGGGGAGCTGTTTTTT; CDR3: CASSQDPFDSGELFF
V: TRBV28; J: TRBJ1-1; D: -; length: 16; size: -; DNA: TGTGCCAGCAGTTGGGGAGTTGAGGGATGGGGCACTGAAGCTTTCTTT; CDR3: CASSWGVEGWGTEAFF
V: TRBV24-1; J: TRBJ1-5; D: -; length: 12; size: once; DNA: TGTGCCACCAGTGATCCGGGGCAGCCCCAGCATTTT; CDR3: CATSDPGQPQHF
V: TRBV9; J: TRBJ1-4; D: TRBD1; length: 15; size: -; DNA: TGTGCCAGCAGCGATGGGACAGGGGTTAGCGAAAAACTGTTTTTT; CDR3: CASSDGTGVSEKLFF
V: TRBV20-1; J: TRBJ2-3; D: -; length: 11; size: -; DNA: TGCAGTGGCCAAGGGGGAGATACGCAGTATTTT; CDR3: CSGQGGDTQYF
V: TRBV6-1; J: TRBJ2-3; D: -; length: 12; size: -; DNA: TGTGCCAGCAGGGCGAGGACAGATACGCAGTATTTT; CDR3: CASRARTDTQYF
V: TRBV7-2; J: TRBJ2-7; D: TRBD1; length: 14; size: -; DNA: TGTGCCAGCAGCCCCTCGGGACAGGGGGGCGAGCAGTACTTC; CDR3: CASSPSGQGGEQYF
V: TRBV6-1; J: TRBJ1-5; D: -; length: 19; size: once; DNA: TGTGCCAGCAGTGAACGGTATAGGGGCCAAGCAGATAGCAATCAGCCCCAGCATTTT; CDR3: CASSERYRGQADSNQPQHF
V: TRBV19; J: TRBJ1-3; D: -; length: 13; size: -; DNA: TGTGCCAGTAGTTCTCTCCCTGGAAACACCATATATTTT; CDR3: CASSSLPGNTIYF
V: TRBV27; J: TRBJ2-7; D: -; length: 13; size: -; DNA: TGTGCCAGCGTATCGGCAGGGACCTACGAGCAGTACTTC; CDR3: CASVSAGTYEQYF
V: TRBV25-1; J: TRBJ2-2; D: -; length: 13; size: -; DNA: TGTGCCAGCAGTGCGGGAATCACCGGGGAGCTGTTTTTT; CDR3: CASSAGITGELFF
V: TRBV7-2; J: TRBJ1-5; D: -; length: 14; size: -; DNA: TGTGCCAGCAGCCCCGGGTCCGTCAATCAGCCCCAGCATTTT; CDR3: CASSPGSVNQPQHF
V: TRBV19; J: TRBJ2-7; D: TRBD1; length: 17; size: -; DNA: TGTGCCAGTAGTGTCATCCACGGACAGGGAAATACCTACGAGCAGTACTTC; CDR3: CASSVIHGQGNTYEQYF
V: TRBV24-1; J: TRBJ2-6; D: -; length: 16; size: -; DNA: TGTGCCACCAGTGACCGAACAGGGACTGGGGCCAACGTCCTGACTTTC; CDR3: CATSDRTGTGANVLTF
V: TRBV28; J: TRBJ1-2; D: TRBD1; length: 15; size: -; DNA: TGTGCCAGCAGTTTAGAAGCGACAGGGGGCTATGGCTACACCTTC; CDR3: CASSLEATGGYGYTF
V: TRBV9; J: TRBJ1-5; D: -; length: 13; size: -; DNA: TGTGCCAGCAGCGTAGGCCCCGAAGGGGCCCAGCATTTT; CDR3: CASSVGPEGAQHF
V: TRBV4-2; J: TRBJ1-2; D: TRBD1; length: 14; size: -; DNA: TGTGCCAGCAGAACAATCGGACAGGGCAACGGCTACACCTTC; CDR3: CASRTIGQGNGYTF